This entry features one T cell receptor beta chain sequence. This sample is part of a study of OX40 agonist ivuxolimab in advanced cancers. Measured with immunoSEQ multiplex PCR; TCRdb has only the in-frame clones, and not every one. The repertoire consists of around 72,000 clones, with roughly 88% occurring once and the leading ten covering roughly 8%. V was clipped by 2 bases and J by 7 bases, with 13 bases between them. Germline CDR1 and CDR2: SGHRS and YFSETQ. The CDR3 runs to 14 residues. Sequences were derived from CD4+ or CD8+ T cells sorted from blood, sampled in a trial of the OX40 agonist ivuxolimab. The sequence derives from an adult with an advanced solid tumor such as melanoma, head and neck, liver or kidney cancer. The chain employs TRBV5-1 and TRBJ1-5, with a weak D call TRBD1 (5 bases). The CDR3 loop is CASSLDSTKQPQHF. The CDR3 DNA reads TGCGCCAGCAGCTTAGACAGTACAAAACAGCCCCAGCATTTT. The full variable domain, rest sourced from reference TRBV5-1 and TRBJ1-5, is KAGVTQTPRYLIKTRGQQVTLSCSPISGHRSVSWYQQTPGQGLQFLFEYFSETQRNKGNFPGRFSGRQFSNSRSEMNVSTLELGDSALYLCASSLDSTKQPQHFGDGTRLSIL.